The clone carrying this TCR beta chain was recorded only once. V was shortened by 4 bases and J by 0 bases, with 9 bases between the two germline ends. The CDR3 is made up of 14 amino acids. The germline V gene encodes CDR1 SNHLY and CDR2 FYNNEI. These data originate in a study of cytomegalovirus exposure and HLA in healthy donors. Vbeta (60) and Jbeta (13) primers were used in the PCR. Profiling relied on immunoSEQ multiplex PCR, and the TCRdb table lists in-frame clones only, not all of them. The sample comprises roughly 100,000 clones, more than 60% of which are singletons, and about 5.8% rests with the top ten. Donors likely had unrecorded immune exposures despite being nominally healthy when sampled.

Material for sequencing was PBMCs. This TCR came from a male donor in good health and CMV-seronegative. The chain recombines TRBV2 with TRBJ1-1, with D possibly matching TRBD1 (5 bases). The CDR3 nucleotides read TGTGCCAGCAGTGTTGGGGGGATGAACACTGAAGCTTTCTTT. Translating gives CASSVGGMNTEAFF. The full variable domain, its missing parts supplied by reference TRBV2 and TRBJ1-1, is EPEVTQTPSHQVTQMGQEVILRCVPISNHLYFYWYRQILGQKVEFLVSFYNNEISEKSEIFDDQFSVERPDGSNFTLKIRSTKLEDSAMYFCASSVGGMNTEAFFGQGTRLTVV.